The clone carrying this TCR beta chain is a singleton in its sample. The entry originates in a study of blood T cell repertoires in COVID-19. J was trimmed by 5 bases and V by 4 bases; bases with no gene match: 7. CDR3 length: 15 residues. CDR1 and CDR2 (germline): ENHRY, SYGVKD. Assay: immunoSEQ multiplex PCR; the TCRdb copy retains only in-frame clones and omits some. The table records 31,000 or so clones, 75% to 90% of them present only once. The receptor was isolated from a human donor in a cohort sampled during active COVID-19. The specimen sequenced was peripheral blood. J is TRBJ2-5 and V is TRBV10-3; 10 nucleotides agree with TRBD2. DNA for the CDR3: TGTGCCATCAGTGCTCTAGCGGGAGTGGAGGAGACCCAGTACTTC. This encodes CAISALAGVEETQYF.